This T cell receptor (beta chain) stems from a study of T cell repertoires in aging, cancer and after chemotherapy. Peripheral blood genomic DNA, not sorted cells or RNA, was the template. TRB rearrangements spanning V, D and J were amplified using mixed TRB-A/B primers. TCRdb ran MiXCR on the multiplex PCR reads and lists one entry per CDR3 protein. This sample has over 9,500 distinct CDR3 sequences, with about 33% found just once. Trimming stripped 5 bases from V and 3 bases from J, with 14 bases between. The CDR3 extends over 14 amino acids. Germline assignment: CDR1 SGHVS and CDR2 FNYEAQ. Findings and caveats of the study: These repertoire data do not allow conclusions about immunological memory after chemotherapy.

In this sample, this clonotype turned up a few times. The antigen is not known. V usage is TRBV7-6 and J usage is TRBJ2-7, with D perhaps being TRBD1 or TRBD2 (5 bases each). Material for sequencing was blood. The receptor comes from a human donor in good health. CDR3 sequence reads: CASSPSPGSYEQYF. The CDR3 nucleotides read TGTGCCAGCAGCCCGTCACCAGGGAGCTACGAGCAGTACTTC.